The TCR beta chain under discussion was sequenced for a study of Graves' ophthalmopathy and Graves' hyperthyroidism. The CDR3 spans 12 residues. Trimming cost V 5 bases and J 8 bases, with 11 bases left between them. The germline V gene has CDR1 KGHDR and CDR2 SFDVKD. Stable hyperthyroid donors showed no ophthalmopathy during 18 months follow-up. Pregnant or lactating patients and those with other autoimmune diseases or uncontrolled infections were excluded. Clinical symptoms, serum thyroxine, TRAb, thyroid ultrasound and orbital computed tomography determined diagnosis. Study observations and caveats: Ophthalmopathy could be told apart from stable hyperthyroidism by a 13-signature model (about 89% sensitivity, roughly 81% specificity).

Transcripts of RNA were the source for amplifying TCR beta CDR3 regions. First-round RT-PCR employed HTBI primers, with a second-round multiplex PCR after it. One entry per CDR3 protein results from TCRdb running MiXCR on the multiplex PCR reads. Seen here are about 380,000 distinct CDR3 sequences, 15% observed once, and the top ten hold approximately 7%. This clonotype was picked up many times. No antigen is known for it. The receptor was isolated from a woman aged 18-29 years with stable Graves' hyperthyroidism. The sample consisted of peripheral blood. The chain employs TRBV24-1 and TRBJ1-2; no definite D call. CDR3 nucleotides: TGTGCCACCAGTGGGCTGACGGACGGCTACACCTTC. It codes for CATSGLTDGYTF.